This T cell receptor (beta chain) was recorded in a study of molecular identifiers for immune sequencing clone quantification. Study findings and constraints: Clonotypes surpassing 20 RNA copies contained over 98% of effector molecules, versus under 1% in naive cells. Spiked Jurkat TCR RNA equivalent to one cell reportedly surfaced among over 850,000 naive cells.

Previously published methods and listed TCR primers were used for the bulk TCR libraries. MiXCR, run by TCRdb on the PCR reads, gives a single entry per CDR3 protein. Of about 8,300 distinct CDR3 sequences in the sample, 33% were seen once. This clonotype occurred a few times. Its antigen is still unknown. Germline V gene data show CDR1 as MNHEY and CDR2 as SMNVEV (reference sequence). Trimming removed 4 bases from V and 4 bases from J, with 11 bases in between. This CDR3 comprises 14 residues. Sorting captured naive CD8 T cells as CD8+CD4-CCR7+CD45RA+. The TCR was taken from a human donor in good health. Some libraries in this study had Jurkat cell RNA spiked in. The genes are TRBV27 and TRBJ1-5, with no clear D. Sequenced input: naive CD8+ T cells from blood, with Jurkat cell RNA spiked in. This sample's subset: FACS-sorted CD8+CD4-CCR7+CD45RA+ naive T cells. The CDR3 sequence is CASSSPTANQPQHF. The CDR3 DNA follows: TGTGCCAGCAGTTCACCGACGGCGAATCAGCCCCAGCATTTT.